The 26 T cell receptor beta chains below all came from one sample that was sequenced in a study of early T cells in non-severe SARS-CoV-2 infection. TCRdb re-derived calls from the 5' RACE reads in MiXCR, one entry per CDR3 protein. In the table there are 70,000 to 85,000 distinct CDR3 sequences, over 9% of which are singletons. Sequencing was performed on whole blood. The receptors derive from an adult who was a healthcare worker with PCR-confirmed SARS-CoV-2 infection or an uninfected control (not recorded which).

This clonotype came up many times. This chain joins TRBV19 and TRBJ2-3, with D maybe TRBD1 (6 bases). The ends were cut back, 5 bases at V and 2 bases at J, with 20 bases in the middle. Germline V gene sequence: CDR1 LNHDA, CDR2 SQIVND (reference sequence). The CDR3 is 17 amino acids. The CDR3 region is CASSSTSTGLATDTQYF. For the CDR3, the DNA is TGTGCCAGTAGTTCGACTTCAACAGGGTTGGCCACAGATACGCAGTATTTT.

This clonotype was seen ten or more times. This chain joins TRBV7-9 and TRBJ2-3; D uncertain. Trimming stripped 4 bases from V and 1 base from J, with 12 bases between. The CDR3 spans 15 residues. The V gene's germline CDR1 is SEHNR and CDR2 FQNEAQ (reference sequence). In DNA form, the CDR3 reads TGTGCCAGCAGCTCCCCAGGTACTGGCACAGATACGCAGTATTTT. This sequence encodes CASSSPGTGTDTQYF.

This clonotype showed up many times. V is TRBV7-6 and J is TRBJ2-1, with D possibly being TRBD1 (5 bases). V lost 4 bases to trimming and J lost 2 bases, with 9 bases between them. CDR1 and CDR2 from the germline V gene are SGHVS and FNYEAQ. The CDR3 length is 14 residues. The CDR3 DNA reads TGTGCCAGCAGCTCGGGCAGGGCCTACAATGAGCAGTTCTTC. It specifies CASSSGRAYNEQFF.

The table lists this clonotype with many counts. The J gene is TRBJ2-3, the V gene TRBV7-2; no firm D call. From germline, CDR1 is SGHTA and CDR2 FQGNSA. V gave up 1 base and J gave up 2 bases, with 4 bases separating them. CDR3 length: 13 amino acids. This chain's CDR3 is CASSLGATDTQYF. CDR3 DNA sequence: TGTGCCAGCAGCTTAGGTGCCACAGATACGCAGTATTTT.

In this sample, this clonotype turned up many times. The chain employs TRBV7-8 and TRBJ1-5; 9 bases are a match to TRBD1. Germline-derived CDR1 and CDR2 are SGHVS and FQNEAQ. This CDR3 comprises 13 residues. With V trimmed by 7 bases and J by 5 bases, 3 bases remained unmatched. The CDR3 sequence: CASKRQGDQPQHF. CDR3 DNA: TGTGCCAGCAAGAGACAGGGGGATCAGCCCCAGCATTTT. The variable domain in full, with the rest retrieved from reference TRBV7-8 and TRBJ1-5, is GAGVSQSPRYKVAKRGQDVALRCDPISGHVSLFWYQQALGQGPEFLTYFQNEAQLDKSGLPSDRFFAERPEGSVSTLKIQRTQQEDSAVYLCASKRQGDQPQHFGDGTRLSIL.

The rearrangement uses TRBV13 and TRBJ2-7; 11 nucleotides line up with TRBD2. The V gene end was trimmed by 5 bases and the J gene end by 3 bases; junction bases not matched to a gene: 3. Germline loops: CDR1 PRHDT, CDR2 FYEKMQ (reference sequence). The CDR3 has 14 residues. The CDR3 bases are TGTGCCAGCAGCACGACTAGCGGGGTCTACGAGCAGTACTTC. Translation gives CASSTTSGVYEQYF.

This clonotype has just a few counts. The chain joins TRBV19 to TRBJ2-2; D is unresolved. This CDR3 has 14 residues. Germline CDR1 and CDR2: LNHDA and SQIVND (reference sequence). The V gene lost 2 bases and the J gene lost 2 bases, with 6 bases spanning the gap. CDR3 protein: CASSIRTNTGELFF. DNA of the CDR3: TGTGCCAGTAGTATAAGGACCAACACCGGGGAGCTGTTTTTT.

This clonotype has at least ten counts. The rearrangement links TRBV5-5 to TRBJ1-4, with 9 bases that match TRBD1. CDR1 and CDR2 from the germline V gene are SGHKS and YYEKEE (reference sequence). The CDR3 runs 15 residues. V lost 0 bases, J lost 4 bases, and 1 base stayed unmatched. The chain's CDR3 is CASSLGTGDNEKLFF. The CDR3, as DNA: TGTGCCAGCAGCTTGGGGACAGGGGATAATGAAAAACTGTTTTTT.

This clonotype was observed a handful of times. The chain links TRBV7-7 to TRBJ2-2; tentative D call: TRBD2 (6 bases). The CDR3 has 16 residues. CDR1 and CDR2 (germline): SSHAT, FNYEAQ (reference sequence). The ends were cut back, 5 bases at V and 1 base at J, with 14 bases in the middle. CDR3 residues: CASSTDGTGNTGELFF. CDR3 DNA sequence: TGTGCCAGCAGCACAGACGGGACTGGGAACACCGGGGAGCTGTTTTTT.

The chain couples TRBV7-9 to TRBJ2-5; D might be TRBD1 or TRBD2, each matching 5 bases. CDR1 SEHNR and CDR2 FQNEAQ come from the germline V gene (reference sequence). This CDR3 has 13 amino acids. Trimming stripped 4 bases from V and 4 bases from J, with 10 bases between. Here the CDR3 reads CASSWDEPETQYF. In DNA form, the CDR3 reads TGTGCCAGCAGCTGGGACGAGCCAGAGACCCAGTACTTC.

This rearrangement joins TRBV3-1 to TRBJ2-1, with D perhaps being TRBD1 or TRBD2 (6 bases each). Germline CDR1 LGHDT, CDR2 YNNKEL (reference sequence). CDR3 size: 15 residues. V was pared by 0 bases and J by 4 bases, with 10 bases between. CDR3 protein: CASSQERGEYNEQFF. CDR3 nucleotides: TGTGCCAGCAGCCAAGAGAGGGGGGAGTACAATGAGCAGTTCTTC.

This clonotype was seen many times. J is TRBJ1-1 and V is TRBV6-6, with a weak D call TRBD1 (5 bases). V was cut by 10 bases and J by 1 base, with 13 bases left in between. This CDR3 spans 13 amino acids. Germline V gene lookup returns CDR1 MNHNY and CDR2 SVGAGI (reference sequence). CDR3 DNA: TGTGCCATCCGGGGGAACTCGAACACTGAAGCTTTCTTT. As protein: CAIRGNSNTEAFF.

By frequency in the sample, this clonotype is medium-sized. The CDR3 sequence is CSASPSGANYEQYF. The CDR3 DNA sequence: TGCAGTGCTAGCCCTAGCGGAGCTAACTACGAGCAGTACTTC. The chain carries TRBV20-1 and TRBJ2-7, with TRBD2 matching over 7 bases. The CDR3 has 14 amino acids. The trim removed 3 bases at V and 3 bases at J, leaving 8 bases unmatched. CDR1 and CDR2 from the germline V gene are DFQATT and SNEGSKA (reference sequence).

This rearrangement joins TRBV29-1 to TRBJ2-5, with 9 bases that match TRBD2. V was pared by 6 bases and J by 0 bases, with 17 bases of the junction left unmatched. There are 18 residues in the CDR3. Per the germline V gene, CDR1 is SQVTM and CDR2 is ANQGSEA. The CDR3 sequence: CSVPLGVAGVRYQETQYF. The CDR3 DNA reads TGCAGCGTCCCCCTGGGGGTAGCGGGAGTGAGGTACCAAGAGACCCAGTACTTC.

A few counts support this clonotype. The V call is TRBV5-1, the J call TRBJ2-5, with TRBD2 matching 7 bases. The CDR3 is 17 amino acids. Germline V gene data show CDR1 as SGHRS and CDR2 as YFSETQ. V gave up 3 bases and J gave up 3 bases; unmatched junction bases: 14. The CDR3, as DNA: TGCGCCAGCAGCTCCGGGGCTAGCGGCGGCGGGGAAGAGACCCAGTACTTC. Its protein is CASSSGASGGGEETQYF.

Only a few counts were recorded for this clonotype. V and J are TRBV29-1 and TRBJ1-1, with 8 bases matching TRBD1. CDR1 and CDR2 (germline): SQVTM, ANQGSEA. The CDR3 is 14 amino acids. V lost 5 bases to trimming and J lost 1 base; unmatched junction nucleotides: 6. CDR3 nucleotides: TGCAGCGTTAATCCCAGGGGGCAGAACACTGAAGCTTTCTTT. Translating it yields CSVNPRGQNTEAFF.

The sample holds many counts of this clonotype. The V call is TRBV9, the J call TRBJ1-1, with 8 bases identical to TRBD1. CDR3 length: 15 amino acids. V gave up 0 bases and J gave up 1 base; unmatched junction bases: 2. The germline V gene encodes CDR1 SGDLS and CDR2 YYNGEE. CDR3 nucleotide sequence: TGTGCCAGCAGCGTAGGCGGGACAGGGAACACTGAAGCTTTCTTT. This translates into CASSVGGTGNTEAFF.

The genes are TRBV10-3 and TRBJ2-7; 8 bases fit TRBD1. Germline V gene lookup returns CDR1 ENHRY and CDR2 SYGVKD. The CDR3 is 14 amino acids. V gave up 7 bases and J gave up 2 bases; unmatched junction bases: 7. CDR3 DNA sequence: TGTGCCATCAATCCGGACAGGGAAGCCTACGAGCAGTACTTC. Its protein is CAINPDREAYEQYF.

This clonotype has just a few counts. The V gene is TRBV11-1, the J gene TRBJ2-6, with 8 bases lining up with TRBD2. Germline CDR1 SGHAT, CDR2 FQDESV (reference sequence). CDR3 length equals 18 residues. With 3 bases clipped from V and 2 bases from J, the junction kept 9 bases outside the gene matches. The CDR3 protein is CASSFRQGAGAGANVLTF. CDR3 nucleotide sequence: TGTGCCAGCAGCTTTCGGCAGGGAGCGGGAGCTGGGGCCAACGTCCTGACTTTC.

The sample holds many counts of this clonotype. The V gene is TRBV12-5, the J gene TRBJ1-5; D is perhaps TRBD1 (6 bases). From germline, CDR1 is LGHNT and CDR2 FRNRAP. Trimming left V 6 bases short and J 4 bases short, with 10 bases between. The CDR3 loop spans 13 amino acids. CDR3 loop: CASGYRENQPQHF. CDR3 DNA sequence: TGTGCTAGTGGGTACAGGGAAAATCAGCCCCAGCATTTT.

The V gene is TRBV28, the J gene TRBJ2-7; D perhaps matches TRBD2 (5 bases). The ends were cut back, 6 bases at V and 6 bases at J, with 18 bases in the middle. CDR3 length: 14 residues. CDR1 and CDR2 from the germline V gene are MDHEN and SYDVKM. The CDR3 is CASRDSGSPSEQYF. CDR3 DNA sequence: TGTGCCAGCAGGGATTCGGGGTCACCCTCCGAGCAGTACTTC.

This clonotype showed up many times. The chain combines TRBV7-6 with TRBJ2-1, with D maybe TRBD1 (5 bases). The CDR3 is 17 amino acids. The V and J ends lost 0 bases and 4 bases respectively, with 16 bases between them. In germline, CDR1 is SGHVS, CDR2 FNYEAQ. CDR3 sequence: CASSLAIKGRGYNEQFF. In DNA form, the CDR3 reads TGTGCCAGCAGCTTAGCAATAAAGGGGCGAGGATACAATGAGCAGTTCTTC.

This clonotype was picked up a small number of times. The gene calls are TRBV3-1 and TRBJ2-1, with D possibly TRBD2 on 5 matching bases. V dropped 1 base and J dropped 13 bases, with 11 bases sitting between them. The CDR3 has 12 amino acids. Germline CDR1 reads LGHDT; CDR2 reads YNNKEL (reference sequence). CDR3 nucleotide sequence: TGTGCCAGCAGCCAAGGAGGGCTCCCCCAGTTCTTC. Translation gives CASSQGGLPQFF.

This clonotype was seen many times. The chain links TRBV7-6 to TRBJ2-7; maybe TRBD1 (6 bases). CDR3 length equals 14 residues. Per the germline V gene, CDR1 is SGHVS and CDR2 is FNYEAQ. Trimming removed 5 bases at V and 9 bases at J, with 20 bases between. The CDR3 region is CASSPGASSIRQYF. CDR3 DNA: TGTGCCAGCAGCCCAGGGGCTAGTTCGATAAGGCAGTACTTC.

This clonotype turned up a few times. V usage is TRBV3-1 and J usage is TRBJ2-4; TRBD2 matches 7 bases. CDR3 length: 17 amino acids. CDR1 and CDR2 from the germline V gene are LGHDT and YNNKEL (reference sequence). V gave up 0 bases and J gave up 1 base; unmatched junction bases: 6. The CDR3 sequence is CASSQDLWEGAKNIQYF. CDR3 DNA sequence: TGTGCCAGCAGCCAAGATCTATGGGAGGGGGCCAAAAACATTCAGTACTTC.

This clonotype was seen only a few times. V gene TRBV7-8 combines with J gene TRBJ2-6; D gene ambiguous. The CDR3 extends over 15 amino acids. V lost 3 bases and J lost 2, with 8 bases in between. Germline CDR1 SGHVS, CDR2 FQNEAQ. The CDR3 loop is CASSFTITGANVLTF. For the CDR3, the DNA is TGTGCCAGCAGCTTTACAATCACTGGGGCCAACGTCCTGACTTTC.